One TCR beta chain is described in this entry. The data were obtained in a study of T cell responses to AZD1222 COVID-19 vaccine. The CDR3 consists of 15 residues. CDR1 and CDR2 from the germline V gene are LNHDA and SQIVND (reference sequence). V was pared by 3 bases and J by 2 bases, with 10 bases between. Profiled with immunoSEQ multiplex PCR; TCRdb holds only in-frame clones, not every one. This sample has roughly 150,000 clones; 85% to 95% occur once, and the top ten carry over 1.3%. The starting material was peripheral blood, obtained on day 0 of AZD1222 vaccination. The chain carries TRBV19 and TRBJ1-4; maybe TRBD1 (6 bases). This TCR was sampled from an adult in good health. The DNA for the CDR3 is TGTGCCAGTAGTATCTTGGGGGCGACTAATGAAAAACTGTTTTTT. This sequence encodes CASSILGATNEKLFF.